The 2 T cell receptor beta chains below were found in one sample sequenced in a study of brain metastases from non-small cell lung cancer. Using immunoSEQ multiplex PCR, the repertoire was profiled, and TCRdb retains in-frame clones only, with some absent. Of 500 to 600 clones detected, approximately 86% appear once; the ten largest clones hold around 7.7%. The material sequenced was tumor-adjacent normal tissue. The receptors here all came from a donor aged 40 or over with non-small cell lung cancer.

V is TRBV6-5 and J is TRBJ2-3; no firm D call. This CDR3 region has 13 residues. V was cut by 6 bases and J by 4 bases, with 11 bases left in between. CDR1 and CDR2 (germline): MNHEY, SVGAGI. This CDR3 is CASRAFSADTQYF. In nucleotides, the CDR3 is TGTGCCAGCAGAGCATTCAGCGCAGATACGCAGTATTTT.

V and J are TRBV2 and TRBJ1-3; possible D gene TRBD1, 5 bases. Germline lookup yields CDR1 SNHLY and CDR2 FYNNEI. V was clipped by 8 bases and J by 4 bases, with 12 bases between them. CDR3 length: 13 amino acids. The DNA of the CDR3 is TGTGCCAGCCGCCGGGACCACGGAAACACCATATATTTT. It specifies CASRRDHGNTIYF. Full variable domain (remainder filled in from reference TRBV2 and TRBJ1-3): EPEVTQTPSHQVTQMGQEVILRCVPISNHLYFYWYRQILGQKVEFLVSFYNNEISEKSEIFDDQFSVERPDGSNFTLKIRSTKLEDSAMYFCASRRDHGNTIYFGEGSWLTVV.